These T cell receptor beta chains were read from a single sample in a study of CD8 T cells in ankylosing spondylitis. TCRdb reprocessed the 5' RACE reads via MiXCR and lists one record per CDR3 protein. The table records 800,000 to 900,000 distinct CDR3 sequences, 12% of them present only once. Sequenced material: blood, either unsorted or a sorted T cell fraction (not recorded which). These receptors came from a male donor with ankylosing spondylitis. CDR3s include the opening cysteine and the closing phenylalanine or tryptophan. Each record gives: D gene, V gene, J gene, clone size, CDR3 DNA, CDR3 protein. D genes are given only for firm matches. Only part of the rows carry a size: once, few, many, or a class if the clone is expanded.

D: NA; V: TRBV20-1; J: TRBJ1-6; size: NA; DNA: TGCAGTGCTCTGGCGGGGTCACCCCTCCACTTT; CDR3: CSALAGSPLHF
D: NA; V: TRBV6-1; J: TRBJ1-4; size: few; DNA: TGTGCCAGCAGCTCTTTGACGGGTAATGAAAAACTGTTTTTT; CDR3: CASSSLTGNEKLFF
D: TRBD1; V: TRBV5-1; J: TRBJ2-5; size: few; DNA: TGCGCCAGCAGTCTGTCCCTTCGGGTGGACAGGGGGCGGCGCGAGACCCAGTACTTC; CDR3: CASSLSLRVDRGRRETQYF
D: TRBD1; V: TRBV4-3; J: TRBJ1-2; size: NA; DNA: TGCGCCAGCAGCCAAGACAGGGGGATTGGTGATGGCTACACCTTC; CDR3: CASSQDRGIGDGYTF
D: NA; V: TRBV20-1; J: TRBJ2-5; size: few; DNA: TGCAGTGCTAGCCCCTTAGCGGACCCCCGAGAGACCCAGTACTTC; CDR3: CSASPLADPRETQYF
D: NA; V: TRBV5-1; J: TRBJ2-3; size: few; DNA: TGCGCCAGCAGCCAATTTCCTCGTGGCACAGATACGCAGTATTTT; CDR3: CASSQFPRGTDTQYF
D: TRBD2; V: TRBV20-1; J: TRBJ2-1; size: many; DNA: TGCAGTGCTACTACTAGCGGAGTTAAGTTCTTC; CDR3: CSATTSGVKFF
D: NA; V: TRBV6-5; J: TRBJ2-7; size: NA; DNA: TGTGCCAGCAGTTTAGACTCTGAGGGATACGAGCAGTACTTC; CDR3: CASSLDSEGYEQYF
D: TRBD2; V: TRBV18; J: TRBJ2-5; size: NA; DNA: TGTGCCAGCTCACCGGCGGGGGTTAGAGAGACCCAGTACTTC; CDR3: CASSPAGVRETQYF
D: NA; V: TRBV6-1; J: TRBJ1-6; size: NA; DNA: TGTGCCAGCAGTCAAGCGGAGACTTCACCCCTCCACTTT; CDR3: CASSQAETSPLHF
D: TRBD1; V: TRBV9; J: TRBJ1-2; size: NA; DNA: TGTGCCAGCAGCCCCCGACAGGGCCTTACCTATGGCTACACCTTC; CDR3: CASSPRQGLTYGYTF
D: NA; V: TRBV4-3; J: TRBJ2-7; size: NA; DNA: TGCGCCAGCAGCCAAGATCGCAGGGCTTTCTACGAGCAGTACTTC; CDR3: CASSQDRRAFYEQYF
D: NA; V: TRBV24-1; J: TRBJ2-1; size: few; DNA: TGTGCCACCAGTGATGAGAGGGGGGGCAATGAGCAGTTCTTC; CDR3: CATSDERGGNEQFF
D: NA; V: TRBV10-3; J: TRBJ1-1; size: NA; DNA: TGTGCCATCAGTGAGACGACAAGGGGGAACACTGAAGCTTTCTTT; CDR3: CAISETTRGNTEAFF
D: NA; V: TRBV5-4; J: TRBJ2-3; size: few; DNA: TGTGCCAGCAGCTTGGCAGTGGTAGGCACAGATACGCAGTATTTT; CDR3: CASSLAVVGTDTQYF
D: NA; V: TRBV29-1; J: TRBJ2-1; size: few; DNA: TGCAGCGTTGAACTAGGGGCAGGGTACAATGAGCAGTTCTTC; CDR3: CSVELGAGYNEQFF
D: TRBD2; V: TRBV20-1; J: TRBJ2-1; size: few; DNA: TGCAGTGCTAGATCCGCGGGACTATACAATGAGCAGTTCTTC; CDR3: CSARSAGLYNEQFF
D: NA; V: TRBV28; J: TRBJ1-5; size: few; DNA: TGTGCCAGCAGTTTATCCGCCCGACGCAATCAGCCCCAGCATTTT; CDR3: CASSLSARRNQPQHF
D: NA; V: TRBV2; J: TRBJ1-3; size: few; DNA: TGTGCCAGCAGTGAAAGCGGGAGCTCTGGAAACACCATATATTTT; CDR3: CASSESGSSGNTIYF
D: NA; V: TRBV20-1; J: TRBJ2-1; size: NA; DNA: TGCACCGGCAGGAGGGGGCTTTCTGGTGAGCAGTTCTTC; CDR3: CTGRRGLSGEQFF
D: TRBD2; V: TRBV9; J: TRBJ2-3; size: few; DNA: TGTGCCAGCAGCGTCGGGGGGGGGCAGGGCACAGATACGCAGTATTTT; CDR3: CASSVGGGQGTDTQYF
D: NA; V: TRBV28; J: TRBJ1-6; size: NA; DNA: TGTGCCAGCAGTTCTACTGGTCTAAACTCACCCCTCCACTTT; CDR3: CASSSTGLNSPLHF
D: NA; V: TRBV4-3; J: TRBJ1-1; size: NA; DNA: TGCGCCAGCAGCCAAGCCGACAGTTTTTCATCTTTGAACACTGAAGCTTTCTTT; CDR3: CASSQADSFSSLNTEAFF
D: TRBD2; V: TRBV4-3; J: TRBJ2-7; size: many; DNA: TGCGCCAGCAGCCAAGATGGCGGGGGGGGTTACGAGCAGTACTTC; CDR3: CASSQDGGGGYEQYF
D: TRBD1; V: TRBV6-1; J: TRBJ1-1; size: many; DNA: TGTGCCAGCAGTCCCACATGGACAGGGGGCGGCGGCACTGAAGCTTTCTTT; CDR3: CASSPTWTGGGGTEAFF
D: NA; V: TRBV7-2; J: TRBJ1-1; size: many; DNA: TGTGCCAGCAGTTACAGGGTGAACACTGAAGCTTTCTTT; CDR3: CASSYRVNTEAFF
D: TRBD2; V: TRBV7-2; J: TRBJ2-3; size: NA; DNA: TGTGCCAGCAGCTTATACCAGCGGGAGGGCCGGGCAGATACGCAGTATTTT; CDR3: CASSLYQREGRADTQYF
D: TRBD1; V: TRBV4-2; J: TRBJ1-5; size: few; DNA: TGTGCCAGCAGCCAAGATTCGACAGGGGCAAGCAATCAGCCCCAGCATTTT; CDR3: CASSQDSTGASNQPQHF
D: NA; V: TRBV30; J: TRBJ2-1; size: few; DNA: TGTGCCTGGTACAGCAGATACAATGAGCAGTTCTTC; CDR3: CAWYSRYNEQFF
D: TRBD1; V: TRBV5-1; J: TRBJ2-3; size: few; DNA: TGCGCCAGCAGCTCTCAAGGGACAGGCGAGGATACGCAGTATTTT; CDR3: CASSSQGTGEDTQYF
D: NA; V: TRBV20-1; J: TRBJ2-1; size: few; DNA: TGCAGTGCTGATTGGGGGGTCTACAATGAGCAGTTCTTC; CDR3: CSADWGVYNEQFF
D: TRBD1; V: TRBV19; J: TRBJ1-2; size: NA; DNA: TGTGCCAGTAGTAAAGGCCCCGCAGGGGGCGGTGATGGCTACACCTTC; CDR3: CASSKGPAGGGDGYTF
D: TRBD1; V: TRBV7-2; J: TRBJ1-4; size: NA; DNA: TGTGCCAGCAGCTCCTACAGGGGAGAACTGTTTTTT; CDR3: CASSSYRGELFF
D: NA; V: TRBV6-1; J: TRBJ1-1; size: NA; DNA: TGTGCCAGCAGGGCCCGGACGGACATGAACACTGAAGCTTTCTTT; CDR3: CASRARTDMNTEAFF
D: TRBD2; V: TRBV7-2; J: TRBJ2-1; size: NA; DNA: TGTGCCAGCAGCTCCCGACTAGCGGGGCAGTTCTTC; CDR3: CASSSRLAGQFF
D: NA; V: TRBV12-3/TRBV12-4; J: TRBJ1-4; size: NA; DNA: TGTGCCAGCAGTTTGGTCCCTGACAGGGAAAAACTGTTTTTT; CDR3: CASSLVPDREKLFF
D: NA; V: TRBV20-1; J: TRBJ1-1; size: many; DNA: TGCAGTGCCCGACTACAGCTGAACACTGAAGCTTTCTTT; CDR3: CSARLQLNTEAFF
D: NA; V: TRBV20-1; J: TRBJ1-1; size: many; DNA: TGCAGTGCTAGAGATCGGACTCAGGAAGCTTTCTTT; CDR3: CSARDRTQEAFF
D: NA; V: TRBV20-1; J: TRBJ1-5; size: few; DNA: TGCAGTGCTAGAGATTCACGGGGATCCGGCGGCAATCAGCCCCAGCATTTT; CDR3: CSARDSRGSGGNQPQHF
D: NA; V: TRBV7-2; J: TRBJ2-7; size: few; DNA: TGTGCCAGCAGCTTAGCCCACAGTTCCTACGAGCAGTACTTC; CDR3: CASSLAHSSYEQYF
D: NA; V: TRBV7-2; J: TRBJ2-1; size: NA; DNA: TGTGCCAGCAGCTTATACGGGGCTTACAATGAGCAGTTCTTC; CDR3: CASSLYGAYNEQFF
D: TRBD1; V: TRBV5-1; J: TRBJ2-7; size: NA; DNA: TGCGCCAGCAGCGTCCAGGGACAGAGTTCTAACGAGCAGTACTTC; CDR3: CASSVQGQSSNEQYF
D: TRBD2; V: TRBV7-2; J: TRBJ2-3; size: many; DNA: TGTGCCAGCAGCCGCGGACTAGCGGGCACAGATACGCAGTATTTT; CDR3: CASSRGLAGTDTQYF
D: TRBD1; V: TRBV10-2; J: TRBJ1-5; size: NA; DNA: TGCGCCAGCAGTGAAAACCGGGACAGGGGGCCCTTCAATCAGCCCCAGCATTTT; CDR3: CASSENRDRGPFNQPQHF
D: NA; V: TRBV6-2/TRBV6-3; J: TRBJ2-7; size: NA; DNA: TGTGCCAGCAGTTCGACTTTTAGCTCCTACGAGCAGTACTTC; CDR3: CASSSTFSSYEQYF